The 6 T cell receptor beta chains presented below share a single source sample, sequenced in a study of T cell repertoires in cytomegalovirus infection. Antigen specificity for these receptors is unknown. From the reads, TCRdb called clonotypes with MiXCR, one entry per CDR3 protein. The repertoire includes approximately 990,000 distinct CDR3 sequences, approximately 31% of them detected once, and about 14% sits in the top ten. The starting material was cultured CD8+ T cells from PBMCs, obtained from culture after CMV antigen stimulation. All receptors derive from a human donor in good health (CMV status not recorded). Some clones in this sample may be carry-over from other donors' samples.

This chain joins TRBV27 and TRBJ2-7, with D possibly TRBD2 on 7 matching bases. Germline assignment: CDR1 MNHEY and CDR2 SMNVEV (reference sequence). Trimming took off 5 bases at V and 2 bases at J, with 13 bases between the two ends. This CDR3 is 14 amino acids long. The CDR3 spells CASSPLGGPYEQYF. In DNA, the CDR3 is TGTGCCAGCAGTCCTCTGGGGGGGCCCTACGAGCAGTACTTC.

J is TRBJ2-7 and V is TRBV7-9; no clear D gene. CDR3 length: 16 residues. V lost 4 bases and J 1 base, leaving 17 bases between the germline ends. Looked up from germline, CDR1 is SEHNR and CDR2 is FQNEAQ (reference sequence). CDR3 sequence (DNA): TGTGCCAGCAGCTCTAACCCCCGACGCCCGTCCTACGAGCAGTACTTC. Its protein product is CASSSNPRRPSYEQYF.

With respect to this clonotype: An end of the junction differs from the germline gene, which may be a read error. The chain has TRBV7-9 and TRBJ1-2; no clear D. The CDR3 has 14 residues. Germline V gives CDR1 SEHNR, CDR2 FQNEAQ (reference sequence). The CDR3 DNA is TGTGTCAGCAGCTTGGGTTCGGGGAACTATGGCTACACCTTC. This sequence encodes CVSSLGSGNYGYTF.

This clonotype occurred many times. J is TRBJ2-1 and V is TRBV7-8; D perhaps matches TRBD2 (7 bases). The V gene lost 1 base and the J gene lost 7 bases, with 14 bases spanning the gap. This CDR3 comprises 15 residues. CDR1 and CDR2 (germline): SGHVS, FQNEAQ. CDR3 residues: CASSLEAGGRNEQFF. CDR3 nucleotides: TGTGCCAGCAGCTTAGAGGCCGGGGGGCGAAATGAGCAGTTCTTC.

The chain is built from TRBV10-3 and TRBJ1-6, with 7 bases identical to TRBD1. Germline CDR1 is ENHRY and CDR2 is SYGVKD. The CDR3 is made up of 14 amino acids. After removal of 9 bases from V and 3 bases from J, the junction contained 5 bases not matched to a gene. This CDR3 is CAINSGGYNSPLHF. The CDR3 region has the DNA TGTGCCATTAATTCAGGGGGCTATAATTCACCCCTCCACTTT.

The CDR3 DNA follows: TGTGCCAGCACCAAATCCGACTACAATGAGCAGTTCTTC. Its protein product is CASTKSDYNEQFF. This chain uses TRBV5-4 with TRBJ2-1, with D unresolved. Germline assignment: CDR1 SGHNT and CDR2 YYREEE (reference sequence). Trimming took off 6 bases at V and 3 bases at J, with 10 bases between the two ends. The length of the CDR3 is 13 residues.